The 26 T cell receptor beta chains presented below share a single source sample, sequenced in a study of siplizumab effects on memory and regulatory T cells (dated by TCRdb to about 2019). The library was made by the immunoSEQ multiplex PCR assay. In its TCRdb copy, this immuneACCESS table keeps in-frame sequences only and misses some clones. Where compared with another copy, unresolved V genes explain less than half of these, and the others have no known cause. This sample comprises approximately 100,000 clones, 80% to 95% of them detected only once. Around 0.16% of the sample is in the top ten clones. The sample was non-Treg CD4+ T cells sorted from blood. The cell subset or site label, as the study defines it: FACS-sorted unstimulated CD4+ non-regulatory T cells. The receptors stem from a human donor in good health.

V gene TRBV7-3 combines with J gene TRBJ1-2; the D is unclear. V lost 5 bases, J lost 0 bases, and 16 bases lay in between. Germline CDR1 SGHTA, CDR2 FQGTGA. The CDR3 spans 16 residues. The CDR3 DNA reads as TGTGCCAGCAGCACCAGTTTGATAGGAGCTAACTATGGCTACACCTTC. Residues: CASSTSLIGANYGYTF.

The chain recombines TRBV12-5 with TRBJ1-4; D might be TRBD1 (6 bases). The V and J ends lost 7 bases and 9 bases respectively, with 12 bases between them. Per the germline V gene, CDR1 is LGHNT and CDR2 is FRNRAP. This CDR3 is built from 12 residues. The CDR3 protein is CASAGARQKLFF. The CDR3 bases are TGTGCTAGTGCAGGGGCTCGCCAAAAACTGTTTTTT.

CDR3 bases: TGTGCCAGCAGCTTACTACAGGGAAGCGGACAGCCCCAGCATTTT. This sequence encodes CASSLLQGSGQPQHF. The chain joins TRBV7-7 to TRBJ1-5; maybe TRBD1 (6 bases). The CDR3 runs to 15 residues. The germline V and J ends were trimmed by 2 bases and 7 bases, with 15 bases remaining between them. Germline V gene lookup returns CDR1 SSHAT and CDR2 FNYEAQ (reference sequence). Using reference TRBV7-7 and TRBJ1-5 for the parts outside the CDR3, the full variable domain is GAGVSQSPRYKVTKRGQDVTLRCDPISSHATLYWYQQALGQGPEFLTYFNYEAQPDKSGLPSDRFSAERPEGSISTLTIQRTEQRDSAMYRCASSLLQGSGQPQHFGDGTRLSIL.

The rearrangement links TRBV30 to TRBJ1-4; 7 bases are a match to TRBD1. The ends lost 3 bases at V and 4 bases at J; junction bases unmatched: 5. Germline V gene data show CDR1 as GTSNPN and CDR2 as SVGIG (reference sequence). The CDR3 runs 14 residues. CDR3 sequence: CAWSPGQVNEKLFF. The CDR3 DNA reads as TGTGCCTGGAGCCCAGGACAGGTTAATGAAAAACTGTTTTTT.

V and J are TRBV18 and TRBJ2-5; 8 bases are a match to TRBD1. V shed 2 bases and J 4 bases; nucleotides not matched to a gene: 6. CDR3 length: 15 residues. Germline V CDR1 and CDR2: KGHSH, LQKENI. CDR3 nucleotide sequence: TGTGCCAGCTCACCATCCCAGACAGGGGCAGAGACCCAGTACTTC. It codes for CASSPSQTGAETQYF.

V and J are TRBV5-5 and TRBJ2-3, with a weak D call TRBD1 (6 bases). V was shortened by 2 bases and J by 3 bases, with 10 bases between the two germline ends. Germline V gene data show CDR1 as SGHKS and CDR2 as YYEKEE (reference sequence). CDR3 length equals 14 residues. CDR3 loop: CASSLGGRTDTQYF. The CDR3 nucleotides read TGTGCCAGCAGCTTAGGGGGAAGAACAGATACGCAGTATTTT.

The chain couples TRBV18 to TRBJ1-2; D is undetermined. Germline V lookup: CDR1 KGHSH, CDR2 LQKENI. This CDR3 is built from 14 residues. V was cut by 3 bases and J by 4 bases, with 12 bases left in between. The CDR3 DNA reads as TGTGCCAGCTCACCGGTCGTACCTTCCTATGGCTACACCTTC. The encoded protein is CASSPVVPSYGYTF.

The genes are TRBV28 and TRBJ1-2; D unresolved. The CDR3 consists of 12 residues. The germline CDR1 and CDR2 sequences are MDHEN and SYDVKM. Trimming left V 7 bases short and J 0 bases short, with 6 bases between. CDR3 nucleotides: TGTGCCAGCACGGAGTCTAACTATGGCTACACCTTC. Translation: CASTESNYGYTF.

The rearrangement uses TRBV19 and TRBJ1-5; D may be TRBD1 (6 bases). Germline CDR1 and CDR2: LNHDA and SQIVND (reference sequence). There are 13 residues in the CDR3. V lost 6 bases and J lost 4, with 10 bases in between. The CDR3: CASSQGRNQPQHF. The CDR3 coding sequence is TGTGCCAGTAGCCAGGGGAGGAATCAGCCCCAGCATTTT.

This clone was observed a single time. The chain links TRBV5-1 to TRBJ1-1; D ambiguous. This CDR3 spans 13 amino acids. The germline gives CDR1 SGHRS, CDR2 YFSETQ. The V end lost 0 bases, the J end lost 9 bases, and 12 bases lay between the germline ends. CDR3 nucleotides: TGCGCCAGCAGCTTGGGGATGGGGTGGCAAGCTTTCTTT. Amino acids: CASSLGMGWQAFF.

V usage is TRBV30 and J usage is TRBJ1-6; D call uncertain. This CDR3 spans 16 amino acids. V lost 0 bases to trimming and J lost 0 bases, with 9 bases between them. Germline V gene lookup returns CDR1 GTSNPN and CDR2 SVGIG (reference sequence). For the CDR3, the DNA is TGTGCCTGGAGTGTACGAGGGAGCTCCTATAATTCACCCCTCCACTTT. This translates into CAWSVRGSSYNSPLHF.

The rearrangement links TRBV28 to TRBJ2-3; D could derive from TRBD1 or TRBD2 (7 bases each). V was cut by 2 bases and J by 1 base, with 10 bases left in between. Germline V gene data show CDR1 as MDHEN and CDR2 as SYDVKM. This CDR3 spans 15 amino acids. The CDR3 DNA reads TGTGCCAGCAGTTTACAGGGGGGGGGCACAGATACGCAGTATTTT. Translation: CASSLQGGGTDTQYF.

The chain carries TRBV7-6 and TRBJ2-2; 11 nucleotides match TRBD2. This CDR3 contains 18 residues. With V trimmed by 3 bases and J by 1 base, 7 bases remained unmatched. CDR1 SGHVS and CDR2 FNYEAQ come from the germline V gene. In nucleotides, the CDR3 is TGTGCCAGCAGCTTTGGGACTAGCGGAAGTCTGAACACCGGGGAGCTGTTTTTT. Translated: CASSFGTSGSLNTGELFF. Supplemented by reference TRBV7-6 and TRBJ2-2, the full variable domain reads GAGVSQSPRYKVTKRGQDVALRCDPISGHVSLYWYRQALGQGPEFLTYFNYEAQQDKSGLPNDRFSAERPEGSISTLTIQRTEQRDSAMYRCASSFGTSGSLNTGELFFGEGSRLTVL.

CDR3 region: CASSSQGARGYTF. The CDR3 bases are TGTGCCAGCAGCTCCCAGGGGGCGCGGGGCTACACCTTC. This rearrangement joins TRBV7-3 to TRBJ1-2, with 8 bases that match TRBD1. The germline gives CDR1 SGHTA, CDR2 FQGTGA. The junction had 6 bases not matched to a gene; V was cut back by 4 bases and J by 8 bases. This CDR3 has 13 amino acids.

This clone occurred once. The rearrangement joins TRBV6-1 to TRBJ1-5, with D possibly TRBD1 on 6 matching bases. CDR1 is MNHNS and CDR2 is SASEGT in the germline V gene. Trimming removed 7 bases at V and 5 bases at J, with 18 bases between. CDR3 size: 15 residues. CDR3 coding DNA: TGTGCCAGCACCAGCCACAGGGTAGGGGATCAGCCCCAGCATTTT. Its protein product is CASTSHRVGDQPQHF.

The chain joins TRBV6-5 to TRBJ2-7; a weak D match, TRBD1 (5 bases). Trimming left V 2 bases short and J 1 base short, with 12 bases between. Germline V gives CDR1 MNHEY, CDR2 SVGAGI. CDR3 length: 15 amino acids. As DNA, the CDR3 is TGTGCCAGCAGTTACCATGTAGGGGTGTCCTACGAGCAGTACTTC. It yields the protein CASSYHVGVSYEQYF.

The gene calls are TRBV7-2 and TRBJ1-2, with D perhaps matching TRBD1 (6 bases). Germline CDR1 reads SGHTA; CDR2 reads FQGNSA. The CDR3 consists of 14 residues. V was cut by 2 bases and J by 6 bases, with 13 bases left in between. CDR3: CASSLLQGLDGYTF. The CDR3 DNA reads TGTGCCAGCAGCTTATTGCAGGGGTTGGATGGCTACACCTTC.

The chain couples TRBV19 to TRBJ1-1; D gene ambiguous. V was pared by 9 bases and J by 3 bases, with 8 bases between. The CDR3 is 11 amino acids. Looked up from germline, CDR1 is LNHDA and CDR2 is SQIVND (reference sequence). The CDR3 is CASLHDTEAFF. CDR3 coding DNA: TGTGCCAGCTTACATGACACTGAAGCTTTCTTT. The full variable domain, in which reference TRBV19 and TRBJ1-1 provide the parts outside the CDR3, is DGGITQSPKYLFRKEGQNVTLSCEQNLNHDAMYWYRQDPGQGLRLIYYSQIVNDFQKGDIAEGYSVSREKKESFPLTVTSAQKNPTAFYLCASLHDTEAFFGQGTRLTVV.

This chain connects TRBV6-1 to TRBJ2-7; D unresolved. The V end lost 7 bases, the J end lost 1 base, and 14 bases lay between the germline ends. Germline CDR1 reads MNHNS; CDR2 reads SASEGT. CDR3 length equals 14 residues. In DNA form, the CDR3 reads TGTGCCAGCATCGATAAGAGTATGTCCTACGAGCAGTACTTC. This encodes CASIDKSMSYEQYF.

This clone was picked up one time. V gene TRBV28 combines with J gene TRBJ2-2, with TRBD1 matching 10 bases. The CDR3 length is 16 residues. V trimming: 5 bases; J trimming: 3 bases; junction bases outside the gene matches: 6. Per the germline V gene, CDR1 is MDHEN and CDR2 is SYDVKM. CDR3 in DNA: TGTGCCAGCAGTCAACCGGGACAGGGGCACACCGGGGAGCTGTTTTTT. Amino acids: CASSQPGQGHTGELFF.

The V gene is TRBV28, the J gene TRBJ2-1; D possibly corresponds to TRBD1 (5 bases). The ends were cut back, 5 bases at V and 0 bases at J, with 14 bases in the middle. The CDR3 is 16 residues long. Germline V gene lookup returns CDR1 MDHEN and CDR2 SYDVKM. This CDR3 is CASSTPRGPSYNEQFF. Written as DNA, the CDR3 is TGTGCCAGCAGTACCCCAAGGGGCCCCTCCTACAATGAGCAGTTCTTC.

This chain uses TRBV28 with TRBJ1-1; D perhaps matches TRBD1 (5 bases). Germline V gives CDR1 MDHEN, CDR2 SYDVKM. V shed 7 bases and J shed 0 bases, with 18 bases lying between them. This CDR3 comprises 16 residues. CDR3 loop: CASTPAGRNMNTEAFF. In nucleotides, the CDR3 is TGTGCCAGCACCCCGGCGGGACGAAATATGAACACTGAAGCTTTCTTT.

A remark on this clone: One junction end disagrees with the germline gene, perhaps due to a read error. The V call is TRBV6-5, the J call TRBJ1-6; tentative D call: TRBD1 (5 bases). This CDR3 spans 13 amino acids. CDR1 is MNHEY, CDR2 SVGAGI, per germline. The CDR3 spells CAISEQGNSPLHF. The CDR3 DNA is TGTGCCATCAGTGAGCAGGGAAATTCACCCCTCCACTTT.

This clone was observed once. The chain links TRBV15 to TRBJ1-2; tentatively, D is TRBD1 (5 bases). Germline V lookup: CDR1 LNHNV, CDR2 YYDKDF (reference sequence). The CDR3 runs 14 residues. V was shortened by 6 bases and J by 0 bases, with 11 bases between the two germline ends. Written as DNA, the CDR3 is TGTGCCACCAGGGGGCGGGGCCCTAACTATGGCTACACCTTC. Translated, it gives CATRGRGPNYGYTF. Full variable domain (outside the CDR3, taken from reference TRBV15 and TRBJ1-2): DAMVIQNPRYQVTQFGKPVTLSCSQTLNHNVMYWYQQKSSQAPKLLFHYYDKDFNNEADTPDNFQSRRPNTSFCFLDIRSPGLGDTAMYLCATRGRGPNYGYTFGSGTRLTVV.

The chain carries TRBV7-7 and TRBJ2-2; 8 bases are shared with TRBD1. The V segment lost 8 bases and the J segment 1 base; nucleotides outside the gene matches: 6. This CDR3 has 15 residues. Looked up from germline, CDR1 is SSHAT and CDR2 is FNYEAQ (reference sequence). The CDR3 sequence: CASGSDRGNTGELFF. For the CDR3, the DNA is TGTGCCAGCGGGTCCGACAGGGGGAACACCGGGGAGCTGTTTTTT.

The chain couples TRBV18 to TRBJ1-1; D gene uncertain. Germline V lookup: CDR1 KGHSH, CDR2 LQKENI. This CDR3 is built from 12 residues. The ends were cut back, 6 bases at V and 3 bases at J, with 8 bases in the middle. DNA for the CDR3: TGTGCCAGCTCTCACGGGGACACTGAAGCTTTCTTT. As protein: CASSHGDTEAFF. The variable domain in full, with the rest retrieved from reference TRBV18 and TRBJ1-1, is NAGVMQNPRHLVRRRGQEARLRCSPMKGHSHVYWYRQLPEEGLKFMVYLQKENIIDESGMPKERFSAEFPKEGPSILRIQQVVRGDSAAYFCASSHGDTEAFFGQGTRLTVV.